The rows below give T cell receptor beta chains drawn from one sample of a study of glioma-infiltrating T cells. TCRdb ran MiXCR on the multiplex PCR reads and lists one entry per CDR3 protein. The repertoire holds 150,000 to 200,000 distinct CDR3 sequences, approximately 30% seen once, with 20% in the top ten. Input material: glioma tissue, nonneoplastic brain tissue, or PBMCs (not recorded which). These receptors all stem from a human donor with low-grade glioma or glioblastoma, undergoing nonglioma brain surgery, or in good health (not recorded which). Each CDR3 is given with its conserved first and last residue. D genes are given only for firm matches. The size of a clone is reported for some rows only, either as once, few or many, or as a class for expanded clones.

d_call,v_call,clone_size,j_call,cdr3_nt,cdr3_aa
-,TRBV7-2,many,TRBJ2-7,TGTGCCAGCAGCTCCCTTATGGCTGGGGACTACGAGCAGTACTTC,CASSSLMAGDYEQYF
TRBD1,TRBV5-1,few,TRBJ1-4,TGCGCCAGCAGCTCCGGACAGGGCTTTAATGAAAAACTGTTTTTT,CASSSGQGFNEKLFF
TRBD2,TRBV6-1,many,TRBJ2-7,TGTGCCAGCAGGGGAGGGACGGGCGCCTACGAGCAGTACTTC,CASRGGTGAYEQYF
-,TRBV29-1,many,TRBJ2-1,TGCAGTGCCAGCGGAGAGGCCTTGTATGAGCAGTTCTTC,CSASGEALYEQFF
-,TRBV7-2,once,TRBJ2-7,TGTGCCAGCAGCTTAGTCGGCAGCTACTACGAGCAGTACTTC,CASSLVGSYYEQYF
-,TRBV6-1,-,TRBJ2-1,TGTGCCAGCAGTTTTGGGGCCTCCTACAATGAGCAGTTCTTC,CASSFGASYNEQFF
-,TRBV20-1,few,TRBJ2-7,TGCAGTGCTAGAGCCCCGACATCCTACGAGCAGTACTTC,CSARAPTSYEQYF
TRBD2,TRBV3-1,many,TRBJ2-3,TGTGCCAGCAGCCCCCGACTAGCCCACCTAGGGGATACGCAGTATTTT,CASSPRLAHLGDTQYF
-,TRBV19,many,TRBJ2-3,TGTGCCAGTAGCGCGGCCCTAGGGGATACGCAGTATTTT,CASSAALGDTQYF
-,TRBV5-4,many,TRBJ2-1,TGTGCCAGCAGCGATGGTGGCGGCAATGAGCAGTTCTTC,CASSDGGGNEQFF
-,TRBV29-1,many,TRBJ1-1,TGCAGCGGCCAGATCGGGACAGAAGCTTTCTTT,CSGQIGTEAFF
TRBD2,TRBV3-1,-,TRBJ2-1,TGTGCCAGCAGCCCGACTAGCGGGAGTAGGGACAATGAGCAGTTCTTC,CASSPTSGSRDNEQFF
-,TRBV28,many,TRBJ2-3,TGTGCCAGCAGTTCGGTGACAGATACGCAGTATTTT,CASSSVTDTQYF
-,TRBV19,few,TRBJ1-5,TGTGCCAGTAGTCGTTCCCGATCCGGCAATCAGCCCCAGCATTTT,CASSRSRSGNQPQHF
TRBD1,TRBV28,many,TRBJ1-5,TGTGCCAGCCCGCCTCAGGGGGAGGTTTATAGCAATCAGCCCCAGCATTTT,CASPPQGEVYSNQPQHF
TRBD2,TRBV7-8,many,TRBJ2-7,TGTGCCAGCAGCTTATTTACGGGAGGGCCCAGGTACGAGCAGTACTTC,CASSLFTGGPRYEQYF
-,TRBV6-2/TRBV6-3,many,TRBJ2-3,TGTGCCAGCAGTCTCAAGGAGGGATATACGCAGTATTTT,CASSLKEGYTQYF
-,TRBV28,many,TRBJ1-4,TGTGCCAGCAGCTATCAGCCCTCAACTAATGAAAAACTGTTTTTT,CASSYQPSTNEKLFF
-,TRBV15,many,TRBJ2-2,TGTGCCACCAGCAGAGGAGGGGGCACCGGGGAGCTGTTTTTT,CATSRGGGTGELFF
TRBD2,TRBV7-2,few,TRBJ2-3,TGTGCCAGCAGCCCAGCGGGAGGTACAGATACGCAGTATTTT,CASSPAGGTDTQYF
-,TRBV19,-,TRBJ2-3,TGTGCCAGTAGTATCGACGCCTACACAGATACGCAGTATTTT,CASSIDAYTDTQYF
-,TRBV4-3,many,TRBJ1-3,TGCGCCAGCAGCCAACAGGGAAGATCCACCATATATTTT,CASSQQGRSTIYF
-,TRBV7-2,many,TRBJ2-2,TGTGCCAGCAGCTTAGTACACACCGGGGAGCTGTTTTTT,CASSLVHTGELFF
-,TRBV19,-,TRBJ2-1,TGTGCCAGTAGTGCCTATGCTAGCCGGAATAGAGATGAGCAGTTCTTC,CASSAYASRNRDEQFF
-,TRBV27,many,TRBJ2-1,TGTGCCAGCCGCTCTACAATGACTGAGCAGTTCTTC,CASRSTMTEQFF
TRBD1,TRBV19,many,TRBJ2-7,TGTGCCAGTAGTATGCGACAGGGGGACTCTTACGAGCAGTACTTC,CASSMRQGDSYEQYF